Sequencing of this T cell receptor beta chain was carried out in a study of beta chain features in type 1 diabetes. Points from the study as a whole: Moderate but significant shortening of TCRB CDR3s was recorded in all four CD4+ subsets from Type 1 diabetes patients.

cDNA synthesis used the whole RNA isolate, giving expressed TCRB sequences. Clones were sequenced by immunoSEQ multiplex PCR, and TCRdb holds only the in-frame ones, with some missing. The table records 130,000 or so clones, roughly 10% of them present only once. This clone was detected only a few times. Its antigen is not known. This sample also contains other DNA sequences that code for the same CDR3. The length of the CDR3 is 12 residues. The germline V and J ends were trimmed by 7 bases and 2 bases, with 9 bases remaining between them. The germline V gene has CDR1 SGDLS and CDR2 YYNGEE. V and J are TRBV9 and TRBJ2-5; no reliable D call. The sequence was collected from a man aged 30-40 years with type 1 diabetes. Sequencing was done on a sample of central memory CD4+ T cells from blood. DNA for the CDR3: TGTGCCAGCTCCTCGGGTCAAGAGACCCAGTACTTC. Amino acid sequence: CASSSGQETQYF.